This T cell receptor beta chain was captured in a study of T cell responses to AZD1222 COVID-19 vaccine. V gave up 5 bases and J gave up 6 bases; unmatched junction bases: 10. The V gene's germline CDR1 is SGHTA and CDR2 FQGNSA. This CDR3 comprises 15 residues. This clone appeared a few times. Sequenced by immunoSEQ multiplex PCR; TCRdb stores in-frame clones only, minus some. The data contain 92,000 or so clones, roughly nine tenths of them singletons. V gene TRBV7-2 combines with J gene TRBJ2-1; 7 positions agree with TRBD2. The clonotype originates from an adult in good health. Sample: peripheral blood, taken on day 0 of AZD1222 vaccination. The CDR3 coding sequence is TGTGCCAGCAGCCCCAGCTCGGGGGGTGGCAATGAGCAGTTCTTC. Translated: CASSPSSGGGNEQFF.